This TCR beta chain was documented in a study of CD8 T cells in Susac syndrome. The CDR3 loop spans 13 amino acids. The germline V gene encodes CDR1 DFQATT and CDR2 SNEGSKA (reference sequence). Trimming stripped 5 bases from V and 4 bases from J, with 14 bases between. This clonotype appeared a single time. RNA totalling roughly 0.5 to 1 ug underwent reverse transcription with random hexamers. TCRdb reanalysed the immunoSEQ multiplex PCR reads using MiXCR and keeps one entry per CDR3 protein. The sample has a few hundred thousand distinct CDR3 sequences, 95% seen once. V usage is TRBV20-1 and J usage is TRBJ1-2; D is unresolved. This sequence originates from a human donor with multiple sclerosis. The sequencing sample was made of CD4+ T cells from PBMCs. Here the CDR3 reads CSALLGNSYGYTF. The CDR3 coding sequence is TGCAGTGCTCTGCTGGGGAATAGCTATGGCTACACCTTC.